A single sample gave rise to the 22 T cell receptor beta chains below, sequenced in a study of sequential checkpoint blockade in melanoma (dated by TCRdb to about 2019). The treatment or condition label, read with the paper, signifies: randomized to nivolumab then ipilimumab (arm A) or the reverse (arm B). The protocol used for the library was the immunoSEQ multiplex PCR assay. This immuneACCESS table, as held by TCRdb, lists in-frame sequences with V and J called but not all clones. Of the missing ones, under half trace to an unresolved V gene in checked studies; the others have no known cause. The sample table lists about 17,000 clones, about two thirds of them with a count of one. The ten largest clones take up 20% to 25% of the sample. The sequenced sample was CD8+ T cells sorted from blood (inferred from file names), obtained from a patient given nivolumab and ipilimumab in sequence. The origin of the receptors is a human donor with melanoma.

The chain recombines TRBV27 with TRBJ2-7; maybe TRBD1 (6 bases). CDR1 is MNHEY and CDR2 is SMNVEV in the germline V gene (reference sequence). Trimming pared 8 bases from V and 6 bases from J, leaving 23 bases between. This CDR3 is 15 amino acids long. The CDR3 spells CASGQGGPGLGEQYF. CDR3 nucleotide sequence: TGTGCCAGCGGGCAAGGGGGTCCCGGTCTTGGCGAGCAGTACTTC.

The chain has TRBV20-1 and TRBJ2-7; no clear D. Germline V lookup: CDR1 DFQATT, CDR2 SNEGSKA (reference sequence). The CDR3 totals 11 residues. V dropped 6 bases and J dropped 3 bases, with 9 bases sitting between them. The CDR3 DNA follows: TGCAGTGCGAGATTCAACTACGAGCAGTACGTC. Protein product: CSARFNYEQYV.

The chain joins TRBV9 to TRBJ2-2, with 7 bases identical to TRBD1. The J segment lost 7 bases and the V segment lost 2 bases, leaving 11 bases of the junction unmatched. Germline values: CDR1 SGDLS, CDR2 YYNGEE. This CDR3 comprises 16 residues. Here the CDR3 reads CASSVDRVSSNGELFF. Here the CDR3 DNA reads TGTGCCAGCAGCGTCGACAGGGTATCGTCGAACGGGGAGCTGTTTTTT.

In its sample, this clone was seen a few times. V is TRBV2 and J is TRBJ2-7; 9 bases map to TRBD1. Germline trimming cut 5 bases from V and 6 bases from J; bases unmatched to any gene: 11. Looked up from germline, CDR1 is SNHLY and CDR2 is FYNNEI. This CDR3 is built from 15 residues. DNA for the CDR3: TGTGCCAGCAGTACCGGACAGGGGATGCAAGTCGAGCAGTACGTC. Encoded protein: CASSTGQGMQVEQYV.

The J gene is TRBJ2-5, the V gene TRBV5-1; 8 bases map to TRBD1. The length of the CDR3 is 17 residues. The V segment lost 0 bases and the J segment 5 bases; nucleotides outside the gene matches: 12. The germline V gene encodes CDR1 SGHRS and CDR2 YFSETQ. CDR3 residues: CASSLGAGGAIGETQYF. CDR3 bases: TGCGCCAGCAGCTTGGGAGCAGGGGGCGCGATCGGGGAGACCCAGTACTTC.

The genes are TRBV5-1 and TRBJ1-2; TRBD1 matches 9 bases. V lost 7 bases and J lost 6; bases outside the gene matches: 4. This CDR3 contains 12 residues. From germline, CDR1 is SGHRS and CDR2 YFSETQ. CDR3 in amino acids: CASATGGDGYTF. CDR3 bases: TGCGCCAGCGCTACAGGGGGCGATGGCTACACCTTC.

The V and J genes are TRBV6-1 and TRBJ2-3, with a weak D call TRBD1 (6 bases). V was trimmed by 0 bases and J by 3 bases, leaving 22 bases between them. The CDR3 runs 19 residues. Germline V lookup: CDR1 MNHNS, CDR2 SASEGT. CDR3 nucleotides: TGTGCCAGCAGTGAAGCCCGAGAAGCCTTGACAGGCCGAACAGATACGCAGTATTTT. It encodes CASSEAREALTGRTDTQYF.

This clone has a handful of counts. The CDR3 DNA reads as TGTGCCAGTAGTATCGACGGGGGTGGTCAGCCCCAGCATTTT. Translating it yields CASSIDGGGQPQHF. The chain recombines TRBV19 with TRBJ1-5; TRBD1 is a possible D gene (5 bases). The CDR3 covers 14 residues. Germline values: CDR1 LNHDA, CDR2 SQIVND (reference sequence). V shed 3 bases and J shed 6 bases, with 12 bases lying between them.

The chain recombines TRBV7-2 with TRBJ1-2; no clear D. Per the germline V gene, CDR1 is SGHTA and CDR2 is FQGNSA. The CDR3 covers 13 residues. The V and J ends lost 2 bases and 2 bases respectively, with 6 bases between them. Here the CDR3 DNA reads TGTGCCAGCAGCTTAAACAGCAACTATGGCTACACCTTC. This codes for CASSLNSNYGYTF.

This sequence joins TRBV10-2 and TRBJ2-5, with D tentatively TRBD1 (6 bases). The CDR3 runs to 15 residues. From germline, CDR1 is WSHSY and CDR2 SAAADI. V was trimmed by 6 bases and J by 2 bases, leaving 16 bases between them. The CDR3 DNA sequence: TGCGCCAGCAGGACGGAATGGGGGCTACAAGAGACCCAGTACTTC. Protein sequence: CASRTEWGLQETQYF.

The chain couples TRBV27 to TRBJ1-3; D ambiguous. V shed 9 bases and J shed 0 bases, with 6 bases lying between them. Germline loops: CDR1 MNHEY, CDR2 SMNVEV (reference sequence). The CDR3 runs 12 residues. Here the CDR3 reads CASGSSGNTIYF. CDR3 nucleotide sequence: TGTGCCAGTGGCAGCTCTGGAAACACCATATATTTT.

The chain combines TRBV9 with TRBJ1-2; perhaps TRBD1 as D (5 bases). The germline V gene has CDR1 SGDLS and CDR2 YYNGEE. The CDR3 runs to 11 residues. V lost 2 bases to trimming and J lost 8 bases, with 7 bases between them. DNA of the CDR3: TGTGCCAGCAGCGTGGGGCGGGGCTACACCTTC. Translated: CASSVGRGYTF.

The genes are TRBV10-1 and TRBJ2-7; D unclear. V was clipped by 7 bases and J by 0 bases, with 13 bases between them. This CDR3 spans 14 amino acids. CDR1 is WNHNN and CDR2 is SYGVQD in the germline V gene (reference sequence). CDR3 region: CASNSDWDSYEQYV. The DNA of the CDR3 is TGCGCCAGCAATTCGGATTGGGACTCCTACGAGCAGTACGTC.

The CDR3 reads CASSQTRGLADTQYF. CDR3 sequence (DNA): TGTGCCAGCAGCCAGACGAGGGGGCTCGCAGATACGCAGTATTTT. The chain combines TRBV2 with TRBJ2-3, with 7 nucleotides matching TRBD1. The ends lost 6 bases at V and 4 bases at J; junction bases unmatched: 10. CDR3 size: 15 residues. The germline V gene encodes CDR1 SNHLY and CDR2 FYNNEI.

The chain is built from TRBV7-6 and TRBJ1-2, with 7 positions matching TRBD1. J gave up 7 bases and V 6 bases, and 8 bases lay outside the gene matches. Per germline, CDR1 SGHVS and CDR2 FNYEAQ. The CDR3 totals 13 residues. CDR3 nucleotide sequence: TGTGCCAGCAGATCAGATTCAGGGGGTGGCTACACCTTC. This sequence encodes CASRSDSGGGYTF.

The V and J genes are TRBV5-1 and TRBJ2-5; D might be TRBD2 (6 bases). Trimming took 3 bases from V and 1 from J, leaving 10 bases between them. The CDR3 runs 14 residues. Germline V gene lookup returns CDR1 SGHRS and CDR2 YFSETQ. The CDR3 sequence: CASSWRDPQETQYF. CDR3 bases: TGCGCCAGCAGCTGGCGGGACCCCCAAGAGACCCAGTACTTC.

The V call is TRBV4-1, the J call TRBJ2-5; a possible D gene is TRBD2 (5 bases). The J call is in doubt because the DNA end fits TRBJ2-7 better. The CDR3 contains 14 residues. Germline values: CDR1 MGHRA, CDR2 YSYEKL. Here the CDR3 reads CASSQDLGGYEQYF. The CDR3 DNA follows: TGCGCCAGCAGCCAAGATTTAGGAGGCTACGAGCAGTACTTC.

This clone turned up a few times. V gene TRBV2 combines with J gene TRBJ2-1, with 7 bases identical to TRBD1. This CDR3 is built from 13 residues. Germline V lookup: CDR1 SNHLY, CDR2 FYNNEI. The junction had 4 bases not matched to a gene; V was cut back by 11 bases and J by 0 bases. This CDR3 reads CASGTVSYNEQFF. Here the CDR3 DNA reads TGTGCCTCTGGGACAGTCTCCTACAATGAGCAGTTCTTC.

The chain recombines TRBV18 with TRBJ2-2; 7 nucleotides match TRBD1. The CDR3 runs to 17 residues. The trim removed 3 bases at V and 3 bases at J, leaving 10 bases unmatched. The V gene's germline CDR1 is KGHSH and CDR2 LQKENI. The CDR3 is CASSPHLGGLDTGELFF. The DNA for the CDR3 is TGTGCCAGCTCACCCCACTTAGGGGGCCTTGACACCGGGGAGCTGTTTTTT.

The rearrangement joins TRBV28 to TRBJ1-1; 8 positions agree with TRBD1. The CDR3 is 12 amino acids. Germline trimming cut 5 bases from V and 12 bases from J; bases unmatched to any gene: 8. The germline V gene has CDR1 MDHEN and CDR2 SYDVKM. CDR3 in amino acids: CASSRQGSVTFF. The DNA for the CDR3 is TGTGCCAGCAGTCGACAGGGGAGCGTAACTTTCTTT.

The chain's CDR3 is CASSLMGSQETQYF. CDR3 nucleotides: TGTGCCAGCAGCTTAATGGGCAGCCAAGAGACCCAGTACTTC. This chain joins TRBV7-3 and TRBJ2-5; D remains unclear. CDR1 and CDR2 from the germline V gene are SGHTA and FQGTGA. V lost 1 base to trimming and J lost 1 base, with 7 bases between them. This CDR3 is 14 amino acids long.

CDR3 sequence reads: CASSQATGVWGYTF. As DNA, the CDR3 is TGCGCCAGCAGCCAAGCCACAGGCGTCTGGGGCTACACCTTC. The genes are TRBV4-3 and TRBJ1-2, with D possibly TRBD1 on 5 matching bases. CDR1 is LGHNA, CDR2 YSLEER, per germline. This CDR3 is 14 amino acids long. The V and J ends lost 1 base and 8 bases respectively, with 14 bases between them.